The 2 T cell receptor beta chains below were found in one sample sequenced in a study of technical replicates of blood from a handful of donors. The repertoire was sequenced with immunoSEQ multiplex PCR; TCRdb's copy has only in-frame clones and lacks some. This sample carries more than 55,000 clones, 92% of them seen once, and the ten largest clones take 0.3% to 0.4%. Specimen: T cells isolated from PBMCs. Receptors were obtained from a human donor in good health.

The chain uses TRBV6-5 and TRBJ2-1; D possibly corresponds to TRBD1 (5 bases). CDR1 MNHEY and CDR2 SVGAGI come from the germline V gene. The CDR3 totals 14 residues. V shed 7 bases and J shed 0 bases, with 10 bases lying between them. The CDR3 DNA is TGTGCCAGCAAGACAGTTAGCTCCTACAATGAGCAGTTCTTC. This encodes CASKTVSSYNEQFF.

The CDR3, as DNA: TGCGCCAGCAGCTTGGAGGGACAGGGCTACTACGAGCAGTACTTC. This gives the protein CASSLEGQGYYEQYF. The genes are TRBV5-1 and TRBJ2-7, with 9 bases fitting TRBD1. Trimming at V came to 0 bases and at J to 3 bases, leaving 4 bases not matched to a gene. The CDR3 is 15 residues long. Germline V gives CDR1 SGHRS, CDR2 YFSETQ.